Listed below are T cell receptor beta chains from one sample, sequenced in a study of blood T cell repertoires in COVID-19. Clones were read by immunoSEQ multiplex PCR, and TCRdb kept only the in-frame ones, dropping some. The table records about 480,000 clones, nearly 90% of them present only once. The source material was peripheral blood. The receptors come from a man between 18 and 35 years old with COVID-19, enrolled during active disease. Each CDR3 is given with its conserved first and last residue. A D gene is named only where the DNA matches it firmly. The size field is filled for only some rows; it gives once, few, many or a size class.

>TRBV6-4|TRBJ2-1|NA|TRBD2
CASSDYASGGMDEQFF
TGTGCCAGCAGTGACTACGCTAGCGGGGGCATGGATGAGCAGTTCTTC
>TRBV6-5|TRBJ2-2|many|NA
CASRRTDTGELFF
TGTGCCAGCAGGAGGACAGACACCGGGGAGCTGTTTTTT
>TRBV27|TRBJ2-7|NA|NA
CASSLGGTSSYEQYF
TGTGCCAGCAGTTTAGGCGGAACAAGCTCCTACGAGCAGTACTTC
>TRBV9|TRBJ1-1|NA|TRBD1
CASSVEGANEAFF
TGTGCCAGCAGCGTAGAGGGGGCTAATGAAGCTTTCTTT
>TRBV30|TRBJ2-7|NA|NA
CAWSIRGYEQYF
TGTGCCTGGAGCATCAGGGGTTACGAGCAGTACTTC
>TRBV12-3/TRBV12-4|TRBJ1-1|NA|NA
CASSSDGRGEAFF
TGTGCCAGCAGTTCCGACGGGAGGGGAGAAGCTTTCTTT
>TRBV19|TRBJ2-1|once|NA
CASSIDYSWNEQFF
TGTGCCAGTAGTATTGACTATTCCTGGAATGAGCAGTTCTTC
>TRBV19|TRBJ1-1|NA|NA
CASSITLYTEAFF
TGTGCCAGTAGTATTACTCTATACACTGAAGCTTTCTTT
>TRBV3-1/TRBV3-2|TRBJ2-5|NA|TRBD1
CASSQSGTGVRETQYF
TGTGCCAGCAGCCAATCCGGGACAGGGGTTCGAGAGACCCAGTACTTC
>TRBV13|TRBJ1-2|NA|NA
CASSSVSFREPYGYTF
TGTGCCAGCAGCTCAGTGAGTTTCAGGGAACCCTATGGCTACACCTTC
>TRBV19|TRBJ1-1|NA|NA
CASSPGSEAFF
TGTGCCAGTAGTCCGGGATCTGAAGCTTTCTTT
>TRBV3-1/TRBV3-2|TRBJ2-5|once|TRBD2
CASSLAGVPETQYF
TGTGCCAGCAGTCTAGCGGGAGTCCCAGAGACCCAGTACTTC
>TRBV6-5|TRBJ2-7|NA|TRBD1
CASSSRTGGSYEQYF
TGTGCCAGCAGTTCCCGGACAGGGGGCTCCTACGAGCAGTACTTC
>TRBV9|TRBJ1-2|once|NA
CASSPRGAGYGYTF
TGTGCCAGCAGCCCAAGGGGCGCCGGCTATGGCTACACCTTC
>TRBV2|TRBJ1-1|NA|TRBD1
CASSEQGVNTEAFF
TGTGCCAGCAGTGAGCAGGGGGTAAACACTGAAGCTTTCTTT
>TRBV7-9|TRBJ2-7|once|NA
CASSAIRENEQYF
TGTGCCAGCAGCGCGATCAGGGAAAACGAGCAGTACTTC
>TRBV18|TRBJ2-7|NA|NA
CASSPAGVYEQYF
TGTGCCAGCTCACCAGCAGGGGTCTACGAGCAGTACTTC
>TRBV7-6|TRBJ2-2|NA|TRBD2
CASSLALAGGPGELFF
TGTGCCAGCAGCTTAGCACTAGCGGGAGGGCCCGGGGAGCTGTTTTTT
>TRBV15|TRBJ1-2|NA|NA
CATSRDTRGYTF
TGTGCCACCAGCAGAGACACCAGGGGCTACACCTTC
>TRBV3-1/TRBV3-2|TRBJ2-7|NA|TRBD1
CASSPTGAEQYF
TGTGCCAGCAGCCCTACAGGGGCCGAGCAGTACTTC
>TRBV5-6|TRBJ2-1|NA|TRBD2
CASSLLSGTRGRNEQFF
TGTGCCAGCAGCTTACTAAGCGGGACTCGAGGGAGAAATGAGCAGTTCTTC
>TRBV2|TRBJ1-6|NA|NA
CASSAAGAAGSPLHF
TGTGCCAGCAGTGCCGCAGGGGCGGCCGGGTCACCCCTCCACTTT
>TRBV10-2|TRBJ2-1|NA|NA
CASRLDSYNEQFF
TGCGCCAGCAGACTCGACTCATACAATGAGCAGTTCTTC
>TRBV4-2|TRBJ2-3|once|NA
CASSQDPPDTQYF
TGTGCCAGCAGCCAAGATCCCCCGGATACGCAGTATTTT
>TRBV7-9|TRBJ2-4|NA|NA
CASSLAGGGIQYF
TGTGCCAGCAGCTTAGCCGGTGGGGGGATTCAGTACTTC
>TRBV7-9|TRBJ2-5|NA|NA
CASSFYGSRGAQETQYF
TGTGCCAGCAGCTTCTACGGGAGTAGAGGGGCCCAAGAGACCCAGTACTTC
>TRBV27|TRBJ2-7|NA|NA
CASSVTSSYEQYF
TGTGCCAGCAGTGTGACTAGCTCCTACGAGCAGTACTTC
>TRBV6-5|TRBJ1-2|NA|TRBD1
CASSRTGQGGGYTF
TGTGCCAGCAGCCGGACAGGGCAAGGGGGAGGCTACACCTTC
>TRBV7-9|TRBJ1-2|NA|NA
CASSFGQSRYGYTF
TGTGCCAGCAGCTTTGGACAGAGTCGATATGGCTACACCTTC
>TRBV5-1|TRBJ2-7|few|NA
CASGSDNAYEQYF
TGCGCCAGCGGGAGCGACAACGCCTACGAGCAGTACTTC
>TRBV14|TRBJ1-1|NA|NA
CASSRLAGDTEAFF
TGTGCCAGCAGCCGCCTGGCGGGCGACACTGAAGCTTTCTTT
>TRBV12-3/TRBV12-4|TRBJ2-7|once|NA
CASSESYEQYF
TGTGCCAGCTCAGAATCCTACGAGCAGTACTTC
>TRBV24-1|TRBJ2-1|once|NA
CATSDSSSAEQFF
TGTGCCACCAGTGATTCATCTAGCGCAGAGCAGTTCTTC
>TRBV7-2|TRBJ2-7|NA|NA
CASSLAGTLTQAYEQYF
TGTGCCAGCAGCTTAGCTGGGACTCTCACCCAGGCTTACGAGCAGTACTTC
>TRBV7-9|TRBJ1-2|NA|NA
CASSLGTVYGYTF
TGTGCCAGCAGCTTAGGGACAGTCTATGGCTACACCTTC
>TRBV5-4|TRBJ2-7|NA|NA
CASSLGTLTEQYF
TGTGCCAGCAGCTTGGGGACATTGACCGAGCAGTACTTC
>TRBV7-9|TRBJ1-1|NA|TRBD1
CASSPRTGGNTEAFF
TGTGCCAGCAGCCCAAGGACAGGAGGGAACACTGAAGCTTTCTTT
>TRBV1|TRBJ2-1|NA|NA
CTSSQDLTGELDEQFF
TGCACCAGCAGCCAAGATTTAACAGGGGAGTTGGATGAGCAGTTCTTC
>TRBV18|TRBJ2-7|NA|TRBD2
CASSPPFGPGGGEQYF
TGTGCCAGCTCACCACCGTTCGGCCCGGGGGGTGGCGAGCAGTACTTC
>TRBV10-3|TRBJ1-1|once|TRBD1
CAISHAQGAGTEAFF
TGTGCCATCAGCCACGCTCAGGGGGCCGGAACTGAAGCTTTCTTT
>TRBV7-8|TRBJ1-1|NA|NA
CASSLVRNTEAFF
TGTGCCAGCAGCTTAGTGAGGAACACTGAAGCTTTCTTT
>TRBV5-1|TRBJ2-1|once|TRBD2
CASWDNGLAERSSYNEQFF
TGCGCCAGCTGGGACAACGGACTAGCGGAGAGGAGCTCCTACAATGAGCAGTTCTTC
>TRBV11-2|TRBJ2-7|NA|NA
CASSLDGPVGGEQYF
TGTGCCAGCAGCTTAGATGGACCGGTCGGAGGGGAGCAGTACTTC
>TRBV18|TRBJ1-6|NA|TRBD1
CASSLQPGQTNSPLHF
TGTGCCAGCTCTCTACAGCCGGGACAGACGAATTCACCCCTCCACTTT
>TRBV19|TRBJ1-5|once|NA
CASTTGAQPQHF
TGTGCCAGTACCACCGGAGCTCAGCCCCAGCATTTT
>TRBV19|TRBJ2-7|NA|TRBD1
CASSTLGQGAVEQYF
TGTGCCAGTAGTACCCTCGGACAGGGGGCGGTCGAGCAGTACTTC
>TRBV27|TRBJ2-7|NA|TRBD1
CASRRGQAQNYEQYF
TGTGCCAGCAGGCGGGGACAGGCCCAGAACTACGAGCAGTACTTC
>TRBV19|TRBJ2-1|NA|TRBD2
CASTSGLADYNEQFF
TGTGCCAGTACCAGCGGACTAGCGGACTACAATGAGCAGTTCTTC
>TRBV5-1|TRBJ1-5|NA|NA
CASSFGGDDQPQHF
TGCGCCAGCAGCTTTGGAGGGGACGATCAGCCCCAGCATTTT
>TRBV6-7|TRBJ1-5|NA|NA
CASSLGPHWHF
TGTGCCAGCAGTTTGGGCCCTCATTGGCATTTT
>TRBV19|TRBJ2-4|once|TRBD2
CASKPAGLAKNIQYF
TGTGCCAGCAAGCCAGCGGGGTTAGCCAAAAACATTCAGTACTTC
>TRBV5-8|TRBJ1-5|once|NA
CASSPWGGGGNQPQHF
TGTGCCAGCAGCCCCTGGGGAGGGGGAGGCAATCAGCCCCAGCATTTT
>TRBV2|TRBJ1-3|NA|TRBD1
CASSEAKGALGNTIYF
TGTGCCAGCAGTGAAGCCAAGGGGGCGCTAGGAAACACCATATATTTT
>TRBV6-4|TRBJ2-1|NA|NA
CASSDSPGAGNEQFF
TGTGCCAGCAGTGACTCGCCAGGGGCGGGCAATGAGCAGTTCTTC
>TRBV19|TRBJ1-1|NA|TRBD1
CASTRTGGNTEAFF
TGTGCCAGTACAAGGACAGGGGGGAACACTGAAGCTTTCTTT